This is a list of T cell receptor beta chains from one sample in a study of T cell changes during pregnancy in multiple sclerosis. The data were produced by immunoSEQ multiplex PCR, yet TCRdb's version contains in-frame clones alone and is incomplete. The profile shows about 69,000 clones, over 75% of them singletons. The source material was CD4+ T cells from peripheral blood mononuclear cells, sampled in the third trimester of pregnancy. These receptor sequences come from a female donor in good health, enrolled as a control in a pregnancy study. Each CDR3 is given with its conserved first and last residue. Fields, in order: V gene, J gene, clone size, D gene, CDR3 DNA, CDR3 protein. The D gene is left open where the match is weak. A row's size may be missing; if present it is once, few, many or a size class.

TRBV4-3	TRBJ1-1	NA	TRBD1	TGCGCCAGCAGTCGCGGATTCCGGGACAGGATTTTCATGAACACTGAAGCTTTCTTT	CASSRGFRDRIFMNTEAFF
TRBV9	TRBJ2-7	NA	NA	TGTGCCAGCAGCCCCCGGACAGCCTCCTACGAGCAGTACTTC	CASSPRTASYEQYF
TRBV28	TRBJ2-5	NA	TRBD2	TGTGCCAGCAGTTTTCGGGGGGGGGAGACCCAGTACTTC	CASSFRGGETQYF
TRBV5-4	TRBJ1-2	once	NA	TGTGCCAGCAACCCCGGAACGGCGGGCTATGGCTACACCTTC	CASNPGTAGYGYTF
TRBV19	TRBJ1-1	NA	NA	TGTGCCAGTAGTATGGTAGGCAGGGGCAGGAACACTGAAGCTTTCTTT	CASSMVGRGRNTEAFF
TRBV7-3	TRBJ2-3	NA	TRBD2	TGTGCCAGCAGCCTCCGACTAGCGGGGGGGCAATATACGCAGTATTTT	CASSLRLAGGQYTQYF
TRBV7-2	TRBJ2-7	NA	TRBD1	TGTGCCAGCAGGCCGGACAGGGGTCCCTACGAGCAGTACTTC	CASRPDRGPYEQYF
TRBV13	TRBJ2-3	once	NA	TGTGCCAGCAGCCGAGGGGGGGCCACAGATACGCAGTATTTT	CASSRGGATDTQYF
TRBV5-4	TRBJ2-5	few	NA	TGTGCCAGCAGCTTGCGACTTAAAGAGACCCAGTACTTC	CASSLRLKETQYF
TRBV9	TRBJ1-4	NA	NA	TGTGCCAGCAGCGTACTACAGGGTACTAATGAAAAACTGTTTTTT	CASSVLQGTNEKLFF
TRBV30	TRBJ1-6	NA	TRBD1	TGTGCCTGGACCCGACCGGCCGGGACAGAGAGTCTCAGCTCCTATAATTCACCCCTCCACTTT	CAWTRPAGTESLSSYNSPLHF
TRBV7-3	TRBJ1-5	NA	NA	TGTGCCAGCAGCTCCCCCGGTAGTCAGCCCCAGCATTTT	CASSSPGSQPQHF
TRBV27	TRBJ2-7	NA	NA	TGTGCCAGCAGTCCTCACAGGGCTGAAAGCTCCTACGAGCAGTACTTC	CASSPHRAESSYEQYF
TRBV11-2	TRBJ1-2	once	TRBD1	TGTGCCAGCAGCTTATTACAGGGGGCAGGTGGCTACACCTTC	CASSLLQGAGGYTF
TRBV6-4	TRBJ1-2	NA	NA	TGTGCCAGCAGCCCTGGACAGTCGAACTATGGCTACACCTTC	CASSPGQSNYGYTF
TRBV7-8	TRBJ2-5	NA	NA	TGTGCCAGCAGCTTAGCGGGCCTATCCCAAGAGACCCAGTACTTC	CASSLAGLSQETQYF
TRBV7-2	TRBJ1-2	NA	NA	TGTGCCAGCAGCTTAGTTCAGGGTGCGGATGGCTACACCTTC	CASSLVQGADGYTF
TRBV11-3	TRBJ2-6	NA	TRBD1	TGTGCCAGCAGCCTAGGACGGGACAGGACTCCTGGGGCCAACGTCCTGACTTTC	CASSLGRDRTPGANVLTF
TRBV30	TRBJ1-2	NA	TRBD1	TGTGCCTGGAGCAGGGACAGGGTTTTCTATGGCTACACCTTC	CAWSRDRVFYGYTF
TRBV5-1	TRBJ2-4	NA	TRBD1	TGCGCCAGCAGCCATGGACAGGGATCGATAGCCAAAAACATTCAGTACTTC	CASSHGQGSIAKNIQYF
TRBV5-6	TRBJ2-7	NA	TRBD1	TGTGCCAGCAGCCCTCTGGGACAGGGGGCGTACGAGCAGTACTTC	CASSPLGQGAYEQYF
TRBV6-6	TRBJ2-3	NA	TRBD2	TGTGCCAGCAGCCCGCCTAGCGGGGGAGCCCGGGATACGCAGTATTTT	CASSPPSGGARDTQYF
TRBV5-4	TRBJ1-4	NA	TRBD1	TGTGCCAGCAGCCGGGACAGGGGTAATGAAAAACTGTTTTTT	CASSRDRGNEKLFF
TRBV27	TRBJ2-1	NA	TRBD1	TGTGCCAGCAGTTCACTGCAAACAGGGGCGCACTACAATGAGCAGTTCTTC	CASSSLQTGAHYNEQFF
TRBV27	TRBJ1-1	NA	NA	TGTGCCAGCAGTTTATTAGGGGTAACTGAAGCTTTCTTT	CASSLLGVTEAFF
TRBV27	TRBJ2-1	NA	NA	TGTGCCAGCAGTCCCCATCGGAATGAGCAGTTCTTC	CASSPHRNEQFF
TRBV4-3	TRBJ2-7	NA	NA	TGCGCCAGCAGCCAAGATATAAGGGGCTACGAGCAGTACTTC	CASSQDIRGYEQYF
TRBV29-1	TRBJ1-4	NA	TRBD1	TGCAGCGTTTTTAACAGGGGAAATGATGAAAAACTGTTTTTT	CSVFNRGNDEKLFF
TRBV4-3	TRBJ2-7	NA	TRBD1	TGCGCCAGCAGCCAAGGATCGGGACAGCCCTACGAGCAGTACTTC	CASSQGSGQPYEQYF
TRBV4-2	TRBJ2-7	NA	NA	TGTGCCAGCAGCCAAGACAGGTCCTATTACGAGCAGTACTTC	CASSQDRSYYEQYF
TRBV4-2	TRBJ1-2	NA	NA	TGTGCCAGCAGCCAAACCGGGGTTGGGTATGGCTACACCTTC	CASSQTGVGYGYTF
TRBV6-5	TRBJ1-2	NA	NA	TGTGCCAGCAGTTACTCCCTAGGATCGGTGATTTATGGCTACACCTTC	CASSYSLGSVIYGYTF
TRBV7-3	TRBJ2-5	NA	NA	TGTGCCAGCAAAGCGGCAGGTCAAGAGACCCAGTACTTC	CASKAAGQETQYF
TRBV7-2	TRBJ2-7	once	TRBD2	TGTGCCAGCACCAAAAGCGGGGGTTCCTACGAGCAGTACTTC	CASTKSGGSYEQYF
TRBV19	TRBJ1-2	once	TRBD1	TGTGCCAGTACTCAGGGGGCGGCCTTTTATGGCTACACCTTC	CASTQGAAFYGYTF
TRBV19	TRBJ1-3	NA	NA	TGTGCCAGTAGTATGCCTAGGACGGGGACACTTCGGTCTGGAAACACCATATATTTT	CASSMPRTGTLRSGNTIYF
TRBV6-5	TRBJ1-1	once	TRBD1	TGTGCCAGCAGTTACGGGGGCAGGGGGCAAACTGAAGCTTTCTTT	CASSYGGRGQTEAFF
TRBV6-4	TRBJ1-2	NA	NA	TGTGCCAGCAGTGACTCGGGACAAATCTATGGCTACACCTTC	CASSDSGQIYGYTF
TRBV9	TRBJ2-1	NA	TRBD2	TGTGCCAGCAGCTTATACCCGACTAGCGGGGAACTCTACAATGAGCAGTTCTTC	CASSLYPTSGELYNEQFF
TRBV7-2	TRBJ2-7	NA	NA	TGTGCCAGCAGCAGACCCGGGACAACCGCCTACGAGCAGTACTTC	CASSRPGTTAYEQYF
TRBV11-1	TRBJ1-1	NA	TRBD1	TGTGCCAGCAGCTCTTGGGACAGGGGGACTGAAGCTTTCTTT	CASSSWDRGTEAFF
TRBV14	TRBJ2-5	NA	TRBD1	TGTGCCAGCAGCCAACCTGGACAGGCCCAAGAGACCCAGTACTTC	CASSQPGQAQETQYF
TRBV7-9	TRBJ2-2	NA	TRBD2	TGTGCCAGCAGTCATAGGACTAGCACCGGGGAGCTGTTTTTT	CASSHRTSTGELFF
TRBV19	TRBJ1-2	once	TRBD1	TGTGCCAGTAGTTCCCAGGGGGCGAGAGGCTACACCTTC	CASSSQGARGYTF
TRBV7-2	TRBJ1-4	NA	NA	TGTGCCAGCACCGAGGTGGCGGGGCCAGATGAAAAACTGTTTTTT	CASTEVAGPDEKLFF
TRBV2	TRBJ1-5	once	NA	TGTGCCAGCAAATCCGGCAGGGGAAGTGGTAGCAATCAGCCCCAGCATTTT	CASKSGRGSGSNQPQHF
TRBV6-6	TRBJ2-3	NA	TRBD2	TGTGCCAGCAGTGGACTAGCGGGTCCTAGCACAGATACGCAGTATTTT	CASSGLAGPSTDTQYF